This T cell receptor beta chain came from a study of blood T cell repertoires in COVID-19. Across the study: COVID-19 samples collected from the United States, Italy and Spain covered acute and convalescent phases. The cDNA or gDNA used as material had been derived from T cells, B-cell-depleted T cells, or PBMCs.

The table lists this clone with a few counts. Different DNA sequences within this sample yield the same CDR3. The CDR3 length is 12 residues. V was clipped by 5 bases and J by 8 bases; unmatched bases: 0. CDR1 and CDR2 from the germline V gene are MDHEN and SYDVKM. Per the original methods: From reference gene primer amplification, estimates of nucleated cell counts were derived. TCRdb's copy holds only in-frame clones and misses some; the assay was immunoSEQ multiplex PCR. V, J and clone size are those of that table, while D and trimming were read from the DNA. The data contain around 150,000 clones, approximately 80% of them seen just once; the ten biggest clones take up approximately 10%.

This clonotype was sampled from a man in his sixties who had recovered from COVID-19. The chain has TRBV28 and TRBJ1-2; 12 nucleotides agree with TRBD1. Source material: peripheral blood. The CDR3 here is CASSGTGGGYTF. The CDR3 nucleotides read TGTGCCAGCAGTGGGACAGGGGGCGGCTACACCTTC.